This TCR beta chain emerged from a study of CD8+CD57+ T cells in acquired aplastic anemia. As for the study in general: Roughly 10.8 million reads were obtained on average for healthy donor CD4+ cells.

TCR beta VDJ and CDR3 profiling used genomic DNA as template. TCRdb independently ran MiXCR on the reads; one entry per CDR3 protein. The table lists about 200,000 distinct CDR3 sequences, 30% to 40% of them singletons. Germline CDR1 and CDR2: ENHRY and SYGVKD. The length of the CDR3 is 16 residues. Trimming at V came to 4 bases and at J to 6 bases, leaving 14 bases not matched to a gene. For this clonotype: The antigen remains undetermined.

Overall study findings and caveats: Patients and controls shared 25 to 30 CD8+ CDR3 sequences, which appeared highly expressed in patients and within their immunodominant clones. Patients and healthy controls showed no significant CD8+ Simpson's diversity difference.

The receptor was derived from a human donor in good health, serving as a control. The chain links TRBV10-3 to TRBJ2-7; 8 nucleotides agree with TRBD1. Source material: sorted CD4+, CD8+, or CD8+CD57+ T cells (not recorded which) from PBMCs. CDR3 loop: CAISARQGTQGGEQYF. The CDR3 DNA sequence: TGTGCCATCAGTGCCCGACAGGGGACGCAGGGGGGCGAGCAGTACTTC.